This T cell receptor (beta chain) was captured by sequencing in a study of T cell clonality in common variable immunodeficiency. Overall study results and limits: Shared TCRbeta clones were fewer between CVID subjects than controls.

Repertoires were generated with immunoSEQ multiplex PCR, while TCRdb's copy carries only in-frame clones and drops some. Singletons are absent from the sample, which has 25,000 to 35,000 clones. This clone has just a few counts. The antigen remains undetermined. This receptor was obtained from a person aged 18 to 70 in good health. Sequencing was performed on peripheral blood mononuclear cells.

The CDR3: CASSLEKLFF. The sequenced CDR3 bases are TGTGCCAGCAGTTTAGAAAAG. V is TRBV6-7 and J is TRBJ2-2, with unresolved D. The missing CDR3 end, 3 residues past where the read stops, is filled in from the germline J gene. TRBV6-7 belongs to the ORF category, with a function that is uncertain. The CDR3 runs 10 residues.